This T cell receptor (beta chain) was profiled in a study of metastatic and nonmetastatic thyroid tumors. TCRdb recomputed clones from the PCR reads via MiXCR. This table has tens of thousands of clones, 25% appearing once. This clone was observed many times. There were no patients who had received any treatment before thyroid surgery. The germline CDR1 and CDR2 sequences are MGHRA and YSYEKL. The CDR3 runs to 13 residues. V was pared by 2 bases and J by 7 bases, with 11 bases between. The sequencing input was blood. This chain joins TRBV4-1 and TRBJ1-1; D ambiguous. The clonotype comes from a female donor with papillary thyroid cancer or a benign thyroid nodule (not recorded which). Some clones in this sample may be carry-over from other donors' samples. The CDR3 DNA follows: TGCGCCAGCAGCCAATGGTCCGAGGGTGAAGCTTTCTTT. Amino acids: CASSQWSEGEAFF.